This T cell receptor (beta chain) appears in the sequencing data of a study of CD8 T cells in Susac syndrome. Recently defined diagnostic criteria for definite or probable disease were fulfilled by Susac syndrome patients. A quantity of roughly 0.5 to 1 ug RNA underwent reverse transcription using random hexamers. Multiplex PCR with immunoSEQ amplified the TCR beta CDR3 across 54 Vbeta and 13 Jbeta. TCRdb recomputed calls from the immunoSEQ multiplex PCR reads with MiXCR, one row per CDR3 protein. This table has 95,000 to 150,000 distinct CDR3 sequences, around 96% appearing once. CDR1 is SGHDT, CDR2 YYEEEE, per germline. The CDR3 runs to 13 residues. Trimming shortened V by 5 bases and J by 4 bases, and 9 bases separated the two germline ends.

The V call is TRBV5-6, the J call TRBJ1-4; D ambiguous. The clonotype originates from a human donor with Susac syndrome. Sequenced input: CD8+ T cells from PBMCs. The CDR3 region has the DNA TGTGCCAGCAGTCCGGGGAATAATGAAAAACTGTTTTTT. Translated, it gives CASSPGNNEKLFF.